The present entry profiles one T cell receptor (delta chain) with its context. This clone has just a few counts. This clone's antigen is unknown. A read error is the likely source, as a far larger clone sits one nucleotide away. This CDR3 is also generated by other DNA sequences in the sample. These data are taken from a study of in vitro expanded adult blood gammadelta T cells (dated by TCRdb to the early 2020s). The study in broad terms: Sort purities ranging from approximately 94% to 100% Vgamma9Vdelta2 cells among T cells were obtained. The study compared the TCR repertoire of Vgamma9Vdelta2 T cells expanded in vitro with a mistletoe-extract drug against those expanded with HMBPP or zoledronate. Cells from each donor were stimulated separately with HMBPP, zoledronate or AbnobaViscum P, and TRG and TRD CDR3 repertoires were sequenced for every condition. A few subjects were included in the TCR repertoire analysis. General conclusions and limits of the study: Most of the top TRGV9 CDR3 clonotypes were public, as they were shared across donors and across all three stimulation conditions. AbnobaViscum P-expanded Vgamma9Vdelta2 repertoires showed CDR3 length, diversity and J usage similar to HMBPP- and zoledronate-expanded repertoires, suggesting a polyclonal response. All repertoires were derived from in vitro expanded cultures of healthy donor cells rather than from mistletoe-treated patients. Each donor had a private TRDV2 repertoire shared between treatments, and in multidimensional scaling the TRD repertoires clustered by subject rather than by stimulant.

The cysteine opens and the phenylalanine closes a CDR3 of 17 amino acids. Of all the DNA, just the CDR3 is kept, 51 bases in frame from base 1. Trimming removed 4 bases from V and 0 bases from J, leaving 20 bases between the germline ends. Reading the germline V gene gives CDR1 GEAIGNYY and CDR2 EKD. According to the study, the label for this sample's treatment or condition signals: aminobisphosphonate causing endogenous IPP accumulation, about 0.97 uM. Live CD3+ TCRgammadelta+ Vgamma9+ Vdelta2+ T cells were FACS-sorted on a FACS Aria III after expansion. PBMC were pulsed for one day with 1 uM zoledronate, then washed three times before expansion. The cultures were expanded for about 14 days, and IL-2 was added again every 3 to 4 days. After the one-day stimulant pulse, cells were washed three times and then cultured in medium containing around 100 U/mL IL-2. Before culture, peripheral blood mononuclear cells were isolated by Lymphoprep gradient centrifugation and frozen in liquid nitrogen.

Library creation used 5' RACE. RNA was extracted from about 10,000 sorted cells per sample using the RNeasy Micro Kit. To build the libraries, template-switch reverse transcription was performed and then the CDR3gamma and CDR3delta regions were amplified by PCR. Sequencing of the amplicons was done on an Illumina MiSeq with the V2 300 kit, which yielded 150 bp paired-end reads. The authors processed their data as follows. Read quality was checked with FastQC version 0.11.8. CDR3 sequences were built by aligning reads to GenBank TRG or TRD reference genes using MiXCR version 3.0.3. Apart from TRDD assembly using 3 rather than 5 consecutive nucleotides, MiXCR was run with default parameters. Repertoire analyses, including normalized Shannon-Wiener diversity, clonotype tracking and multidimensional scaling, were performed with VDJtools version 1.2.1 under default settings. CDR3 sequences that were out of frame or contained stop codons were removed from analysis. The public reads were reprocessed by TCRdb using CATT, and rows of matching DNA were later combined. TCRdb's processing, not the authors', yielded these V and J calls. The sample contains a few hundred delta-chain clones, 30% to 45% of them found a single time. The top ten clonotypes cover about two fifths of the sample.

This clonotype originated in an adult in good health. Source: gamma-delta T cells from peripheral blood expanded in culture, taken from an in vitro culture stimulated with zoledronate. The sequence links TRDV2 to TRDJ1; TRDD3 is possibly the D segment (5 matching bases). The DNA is TGTGCCTGTGATGGGGTATCTCCTCTTTACCACACCGATAAACTCATCTTT. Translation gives CACDGVSPLYHTDKLIF.